The next 2 T cell receptor beta chains were all read from a single sample in a study of shared clonotypes between healthy human individuals. Here immunoSEQ multiplex PCR was the method, and the copy in TCRdb shows in-frame clones only, minus some. The repertoire includes about a million clones, 76% of them detected once, and about 1.5% sits in the top ten. Sequenced: memory CD4+ T cells sorted from blood. Subset in this sample: CD45RA-negative fraction. Receptors were obtained from a man between 18 and 35 years old in good health.

This clone occurred many times. J is TRBJ2-1 and V is TRBV7-9, with a possible D match to TRBD1 (5 bases). Trimming took 3 bases from V and 6 from J, leaving 12 bases between them. The CDR3 runs to 14 residues. The germline V gene encodes CDR1 SEHNR and CDR2 FQNEAQ (reference sequence). The chain's CDR3 is CASSFTAGPNEQFF. The CDR3 DNA reads as TGTGCCAGCAGCTTTACCGCAGGGCCCAATGAGCAGTTCTTC.

The rearrangement links TRBV18 to TRBJ2-7, with D perhaps TRBD1 (6 bases). Germline assignment: CDR1 KGHSH and CDR2 LQKENI. With 6 bases removed from V and 0 bases from J, the gap between germline ends came to 21 bases. The CDR3 is 17 amino acids. DNA for the CDR3: TGTGCCAGCTCCCCCTTCTACAGGGAAGGTAGCTCCTACGAGCAGTACTTC. It specifies CASSPFYREGSSYEQYF.